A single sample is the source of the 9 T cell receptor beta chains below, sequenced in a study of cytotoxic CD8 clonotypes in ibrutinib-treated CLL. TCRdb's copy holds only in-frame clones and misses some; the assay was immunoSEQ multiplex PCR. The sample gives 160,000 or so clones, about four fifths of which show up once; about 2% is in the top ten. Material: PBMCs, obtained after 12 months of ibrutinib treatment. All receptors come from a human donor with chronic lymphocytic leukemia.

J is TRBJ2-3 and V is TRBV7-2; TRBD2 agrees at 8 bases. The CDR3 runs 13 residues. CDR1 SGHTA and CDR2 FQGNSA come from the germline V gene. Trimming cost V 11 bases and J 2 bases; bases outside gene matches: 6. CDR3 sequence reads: CAGTRGDTDTQYF. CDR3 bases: TGTGCCGGGACGCGGGGGGACACAGATACGCAGTATTTT.

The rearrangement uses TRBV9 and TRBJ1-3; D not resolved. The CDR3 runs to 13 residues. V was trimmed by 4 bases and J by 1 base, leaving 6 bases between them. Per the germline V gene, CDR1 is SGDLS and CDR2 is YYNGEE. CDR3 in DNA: TGTGCCAGCAGCCGGGAATCTGGAAACACCATATATTTT. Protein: CASSRESGNTIYF. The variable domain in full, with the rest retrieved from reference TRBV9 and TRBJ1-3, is DSGVTQTPKHLITATGQRVTLRCSPRSGDLSVYWYQQSLDQGLQFLIQYYNGEERAKGNILERFSAQQFPDLHSELNLSSLELGDSALYFCASSRESGNTIYFGEGSWLTVV.

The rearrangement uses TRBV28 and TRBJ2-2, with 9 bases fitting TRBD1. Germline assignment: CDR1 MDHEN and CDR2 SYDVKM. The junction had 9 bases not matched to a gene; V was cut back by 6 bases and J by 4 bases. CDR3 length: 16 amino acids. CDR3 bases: TGTGCCAGCAGGAGAGACAGGGGGGCCAGCACCGGGGAGCTGTTTTTT. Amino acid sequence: CASRRDRGASTGELFF.

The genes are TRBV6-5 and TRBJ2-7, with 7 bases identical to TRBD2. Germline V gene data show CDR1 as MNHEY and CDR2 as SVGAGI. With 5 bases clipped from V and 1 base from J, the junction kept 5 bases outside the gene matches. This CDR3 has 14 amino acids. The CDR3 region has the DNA TGTGCCAGCAGTCGCAGCGGGAATTCCTACGAGCAGTACTTC. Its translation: CASSRSGNSYEQYF.

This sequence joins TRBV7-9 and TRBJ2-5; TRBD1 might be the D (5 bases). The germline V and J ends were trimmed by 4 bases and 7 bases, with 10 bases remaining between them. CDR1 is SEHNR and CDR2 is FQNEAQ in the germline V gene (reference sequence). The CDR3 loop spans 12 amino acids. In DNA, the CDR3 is TGTGCCAGCAGCTCAGGGATGGTGACCCAGTACTTC. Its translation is CASSSGMVTQYF.

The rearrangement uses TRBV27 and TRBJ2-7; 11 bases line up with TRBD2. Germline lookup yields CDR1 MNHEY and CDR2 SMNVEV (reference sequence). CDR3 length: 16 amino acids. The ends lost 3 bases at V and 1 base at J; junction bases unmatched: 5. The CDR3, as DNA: TGTGCCAGCAGTTTCCTCGGGACTAGCGGATCCTACGAGCAGTACTTC. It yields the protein CASSFLGTSGSYEQYF.

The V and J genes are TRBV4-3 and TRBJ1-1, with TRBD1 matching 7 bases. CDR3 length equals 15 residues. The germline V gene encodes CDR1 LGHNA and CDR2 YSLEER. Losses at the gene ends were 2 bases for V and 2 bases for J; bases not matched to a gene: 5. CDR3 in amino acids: CASSQPGTVNTEAFF. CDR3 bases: TGCGCCAGCAGCCAACCCGGGACAGTCAACACTGAAGCTTTCTTT.

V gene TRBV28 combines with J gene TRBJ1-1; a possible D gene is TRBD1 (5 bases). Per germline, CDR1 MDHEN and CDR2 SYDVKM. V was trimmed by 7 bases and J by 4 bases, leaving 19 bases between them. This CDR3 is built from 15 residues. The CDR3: CASIPGGSLGTEAFF. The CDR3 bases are TGTGCCAGCATCCCGGGGGGAAGCTTGGGCACTGAAGCTTTCTTT.

The CDR3 reads CASSPGGRLGVSWNEQFF. The CDR3 bases are TGTGCCAGCAGCCCCGGGGGGCGGTTGGGGGTTTCTTGGAATGAGCAGTTCTTC. The rearrangement uses TRBV7-8 and TRBJ2-1; D possibly corresponds to TRBD2 (7 bases). In germline, CDR1 is SGHVS, CDR2 FQNEAQ. Trimming shortened V by 5 bases and J by 7 bases, and 27 bases separated the two germline ends. The CDR3 sequence is 18 residues long.